Listed below are T cell receptor beta chains from one sample, sequenced in a study of blood T cell repertoires in COVID-19. Measured with immunoSEQ multiplex PCR; TCRdb has only the in-frame clones, and not every one. The repertoire consists of approximately 72,000 clones, with almost 85% occurring once and the leading ten covering roughly 25%. Sequenced input: peripheral blood. The receptors originated from a man between 45 and 60 years old with acute or convalescent COVID-19. The CDR3 runs from the conserved cysteine through the conserved F or W. The D gene is left open where the match is weak. Size is omitted from some rows. Given values are once, few, many or a class for expanded clones.

d_call: TRBD1
v_call: TRBV6-5
clone_size: .
j_call: TRBJ1-3
cdr3_aa: CASSTGQSGNTIYF
cdr3_nt: TGTGCCAGCAGTACGGGACAGTCTGGAAACACCATATATTTT

d_call: .
v_call: TRBV24-1
clone_size: .
j_call: TRBJ2-3
cdr3_aa: CATSDSAGTQYF
cdr3_nt: TGTGCCACCAGTGATTCCGCCGGTACGCAGTATTTT

d_call: .
v_call: TRBV25-1
clone_size: .
j_call: TRBJ1-5
cdr3_aa: CASSEYYREGCNQPQHF
cdr3_nt: TGTGCCAGCAGTGAATATTACAGGGAGGGATGCAATCAGCCCCAGCATTTT

d_call: TRBD2
v_call: TRBV6-5
clone_size: .
j_call: TRBJ2-7
cdr3_aa: CASRKTGLVFYEQYF
cdr3_nt: TGTGCCAGCAGAAAGACGGGACTAGTATTCTACGAGCAGTACTTC

d_call: .
v_call: TRBV7-8
clone_size: .
j_call: TRBJ1-5
cdr3_aa: CASRKGPFNQPQHF
cdr3_nt: TGTGCCAGCAGGAAGGGGCCGTTCAATCAGCCCCAGCATTTT

d_call: .
v_call: TRBV9
clone_size: .
j_call: TRBJ1-6
cdr3_aa: CASSVLAQPSYNSPLHF
cdr3_nt: TGTGCCAGCAGCGTACTGGCTCAACCCTCCTATAATTCACCCCTCCACTTT

d_call: .
v_call: TRBV3-1/TRBV3-2
clone_size: .
j_call: TRBJ1-5
cdr3_aa: CASSQDASGNQPQHF
cdr3_nt: TGTGCCAGCAGCCAAGATGCGTCGGGCAATCAGCCCCAGCATTTT

d_call: TRBD1
v_call: TRBV29-1
clone_size: .
j_call: TRBJ2-2
cdr3_aa: CSVRGIRTGGANTGELFF
cdr3_nt: TGCAGCGTTCGAGGTATACGGACAGGGGGCGCGAACACCGGGGAGCTGTTTTTT

d_call: TRBD1
v_call: TRBV2
clone_size: .
j_call: TRBJ1-4
cdr3_aa: CASSETGGNEKLFF
cdr3_nt: TGTGCCAGCAGTGAAACAGGGGGGAATGAAAAACTGTTTTTT

d_call: .
v_call: TRBV5-4
clone_size: .
j_call: TRBJ2-3
cdr3_aa: CASSLSRGTDTQYF
cdr3_nt: TGTGCCAGCAGCTTGAGCAGGGGCACAGATACGCAGTATTTT

d_call: .
v_call: TRBV19
clone_size: few
j_call: TRBJ1-1
cdr3_aa: CASSIAGAGNTEAFF
cdr3_nt: TGTGCCAGTAGTATTGCAGGGGCGGGGAACACTGAAGCTTTCTTT

d_call: TRBD2
v_call: TRBV5-1
clone_size: .
j_call: TRBJ2-1
cdr3_aa: CASSPDFAGGYNEQFF
cdr3_nt: TGCGCCAGCAGCCCGGATTTTGCGGGGGGGTACAATGAGCAGTTCTTC

d_call: .
v_call: TRBV3-1/TRBV3-2
clone_size: .
j_call: TRBJ1-2
cdr3_aa: CASSQDFGSGYTF
cdr3_nt: TGTGCCAGCAGCCAAGATTTCGGGAGTGGCTACACCTTC

d_call: .
v_call: TRBV3-1/TRBV3-2
clone_size: many
j_call: TRBJ2-2
cdr3_aa: CASSQLTSTGELFF
cdr3_nt: TGTGCCAGCAGCCAACTAACTAGCACCGGGGAGCTGTTTTTT

d_call: TRBD1
v_call: TRBV27
clone_size: once
j_call: TRBJ2-7
cdr3_aa: CASSYRGSYEQYF
cdr3_nt: TGTGCCAGCAGTTACAGGGGTTCGTACGAGCAGTACTTC

d_call: TRBD1
v_call: TRBV5-4
clone_size: .
j_call: TRBJ1-6
cdr3_aa: CASSTGQGAYNSPLHF
cdr3_nt: TGTGCCAGCAGCACGGGACAGGGGGCATATAATTCACCCCTCCACTTT

d_call: TRBD2
v_call: TRBV9
clone_size: .
j_call: TRBJ2-3
cdr3_aa: CASSVRTSADTQYF
cdr3_nt: TGTGCCAGCAGCGTGAGGACTAGCGCAGATACGCAGTATTTT

d_call: TRBD2
v_call: TRBV19
clone_size: .
j_call: TRBJ2-6
cdr3_aa: CASSMGGRAGANVLTF
cdr3_nt: TGTGCCAGTAGTATGGGAGGGAGAGCGGGGGCCAACGTCCTGACTTTC

d_call: TRBD1
v_call: TRBV4-1
clone_size: .
j_call: TRBJ1-3
cdr3_aa: CASSQDGAGTGGRNTIYF
cdr3_nt: TGCGCCAGCAGCCAAGATGGAGCCGGGACAGGGGGCCGAAACACCATATATTTT

d_call: .
v_call: TRBV9
clone_size: once
j_call: TRBJ1-1
cdr3_aa: CASSPPPPRDTEAFF
cdr3_nt: TGTGCCAGCAGCCCACCGCCCCCGCGTGACACTGAAGCTTTCTTT

d_call: .
v_call: TRBV29-1
clone_size: .
j_call: TRBJ1-2
cdr3_aa: CSVPINEGDGYTF
cdr3_nt: TGCAGCGTGCCTATTAACGAGGGGGACGGCTACACCTTC

d_call: TRBD2
v_call: TRBV29-1
clone_size: .
j_call: TRBJ2-1
cdr3_aa: CSANQLAGGEQFF
cdr3_nt: TGCAGCGCTAACCAACTTGCGGGGGGTGAGCAGTTCTTC

d_call: .
v_call: TRBV2
clone_size: .
j_call: TRBJ2-5
cdr3_aa: CASSGSPFIAQETQYF
cdr3_nt: TGTGCCAGCAGTGGGAGCCCCTTCATAGCCCAAGAGACCCAGTACTTC

d_call: .
v_call: TRBV12-3/TRBV12-4
clone_size: few
j_call: TRBJ1-1
cdr3_aa: CASSLGGNTEAFF
cdr3_nt: TGTGCCAGCAGTTTGGGGGGGAACACTGAAGCTTTCTTT

d_call: TRBD2
v_call: TRBV7-3
clone_size: .
j_call: TRBJ2-3
cdr3_aa: CASSLMAGGRDTQYF
cdr3_nt: TGTGCCAGCAGCTTAATGGCGGGGGGAAGGGATACGCAGTATTTT

d_call: TRBD1
v_call: TRBV2
clone_size: .
j_call: TRBJ2-3
cdr3_aa: CASRGGTGGGYTQYF
cdr3_nt: TGTGCCAGCAGGGGCGGGACAGGGGGCGGTTATACGCAGTATTTT

d_call: .
v_call: TRBV27
clone_size: .
j_call: TRBJ2-1
cdr3_aa: CASSWASVNEQFF
cdr3_nt: TGTGCCAGCAGTTGGGCTAGCGTAAATGAGCAGTTCTTC

d_call: .
v_call: TRBV7-9
clone_size: .
j_call: TRBJ1-2
cdr3_aa: CASSLDWGESYGYTF
cdr3_nt: TGTGCCAGCAGCTTAGATTGGGGGGAGAGCTATGGCTACACCTTC

d_call: TRBD2
v_call: TRBV5-4
clone_size: .
j_call: TRBJ2-3
cdr3_aa: CASSLAATSAGGDTQYF
cdr3_nt: TGTGCCAGCAGCTTGGCGGCGACTAGCGCGGGTGGAGATACGCAGTATTTT

d_call: TRBD1
v_call: TRBV25-1
clone_size: .
j_call: TRBJ1-1
cdr3_aa: CASSEYRTGAEAFF
cdr3_nt: TGTGCCAGCAGTGAATATCGGACAGGAGCTGAAGCTTTCTTT

d_call: TRBD2
v_call: TRBV2
clone_size: .
j_call: TRBJ2-3
cdr3_aa: CASSDWLAGDTQYF
cdr3_nt: TGTGCCAGCAGTGACTGGTTAGCGGGGGATACGCAGTATTTT

d_call: .
v_call: TRBV25-1
clone_size: .
j_call: TRBJ1-5
cdr3_aa: CASSQGETNQPQHF
cdr3_nt: TGTGCCAGCAGCCAAGGGGAAACCAATCAGCCCCAGCATTTT

d_call: TRBD1
v_call: TRBV19
clone_size: .
j_call: TRBJ1-6
cdr3_aa: CASTQGVTNSPLHF
cdr3_nt: TGTGCCAGTACCCAGGGGGTTACTAATTCACCCCTCCACTTT